This T cell receptor beta chain was sequenced during a study of blood T cells in healthy people across ages. The use of a sample-barcoded 5' primer and a J-beta primer mix characterized a second PCR of about 7 to 12 cycles. A single record per CDR3 protein comes from TCRdb applying MiXCR to the 5' RACE reads. Among fewer than 1,000,000 distinct CDR3 sequences, around 43% were seen once, and the ten largest hold under 20%. In this sample, this clonotype turned up a few times. This TCR came from a man aged 55 to 70 in good health. Sequenced sample: blood.

Written as DNA, the CDR3 is TGTGCCAGCAGTCAAACCGGGACAGGCAGGGATGAGCAGTTCTTC. It codes for CASSQTGTGRDEQFF. This chain uses TRBV12-3 or TRBV12-4 with TRBJ2-1; 8 bases align to TRBD1. J was trimmed by 8 bases and V by 5 bases; bases with no gene match: 11. The CDR3 has 15 amino acids.